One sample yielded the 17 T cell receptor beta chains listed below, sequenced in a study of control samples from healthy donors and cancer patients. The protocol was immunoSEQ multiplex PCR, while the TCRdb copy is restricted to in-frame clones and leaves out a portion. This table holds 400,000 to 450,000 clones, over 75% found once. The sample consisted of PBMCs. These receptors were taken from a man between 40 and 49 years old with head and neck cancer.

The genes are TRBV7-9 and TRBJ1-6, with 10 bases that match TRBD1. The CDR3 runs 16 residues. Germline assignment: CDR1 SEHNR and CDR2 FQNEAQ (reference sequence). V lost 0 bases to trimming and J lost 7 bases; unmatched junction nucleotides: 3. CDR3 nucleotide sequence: TGTGCCAGCAGCTTAGCGGGACAGGGGAGGAATTCACCCCTCCACTTT. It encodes CASSLAGQGRNSPLHF.

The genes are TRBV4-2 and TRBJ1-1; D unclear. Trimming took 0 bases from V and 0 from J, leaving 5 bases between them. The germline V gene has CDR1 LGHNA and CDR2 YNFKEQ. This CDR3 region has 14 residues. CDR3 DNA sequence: TGTGCCAGCAGCCAAGAGGGATTGAACACTGAAGCTTTCTTT. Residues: CASSQEGLNTEAFF.

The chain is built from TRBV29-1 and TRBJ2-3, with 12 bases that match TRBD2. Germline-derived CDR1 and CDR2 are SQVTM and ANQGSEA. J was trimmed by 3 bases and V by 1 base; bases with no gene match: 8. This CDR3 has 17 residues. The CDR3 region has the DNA TGCAGCGTTGAAGGACACCTAGCGGGGGGGTGGACAGATACGCAGTATTTT. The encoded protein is CSVEGHLAGGWTDTQYF.

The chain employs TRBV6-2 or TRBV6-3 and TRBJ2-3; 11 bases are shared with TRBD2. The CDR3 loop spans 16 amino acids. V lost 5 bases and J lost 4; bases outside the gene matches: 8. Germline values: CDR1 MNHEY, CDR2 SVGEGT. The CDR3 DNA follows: TGTGCCAGCAGTAGAAGACTAGCGGGGTATTCAGATACGCAGTATTTT. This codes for CASSRRLAGYSDTQYF.

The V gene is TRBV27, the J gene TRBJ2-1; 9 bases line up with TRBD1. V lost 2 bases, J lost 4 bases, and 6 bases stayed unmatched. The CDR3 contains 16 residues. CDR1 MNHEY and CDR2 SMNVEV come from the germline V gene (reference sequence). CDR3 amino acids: CASSLTGTGHYNEQFF. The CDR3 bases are TGTGCCAGCAGTTTAACCGGGACAGGGCATTACAATGAGCAGTTCTTC.

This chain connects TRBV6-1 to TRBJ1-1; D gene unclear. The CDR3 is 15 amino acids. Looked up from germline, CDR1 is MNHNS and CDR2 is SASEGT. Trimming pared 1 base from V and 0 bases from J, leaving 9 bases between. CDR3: CASSEGPGLNTEAFF. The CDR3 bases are TGTGCCAGCAGTGAAGGTCCAGGCTTGAACACTGAAGCTTTCTTT.

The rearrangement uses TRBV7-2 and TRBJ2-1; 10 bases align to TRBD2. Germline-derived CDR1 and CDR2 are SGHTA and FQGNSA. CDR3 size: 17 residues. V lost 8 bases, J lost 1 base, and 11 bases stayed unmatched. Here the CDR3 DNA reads TGTGCCAGCCCGATGGTCAGCGGGGGGGGATCCTACAATGAGCAGTTCTTC. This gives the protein CASPMVSGGGSYNEQFF.

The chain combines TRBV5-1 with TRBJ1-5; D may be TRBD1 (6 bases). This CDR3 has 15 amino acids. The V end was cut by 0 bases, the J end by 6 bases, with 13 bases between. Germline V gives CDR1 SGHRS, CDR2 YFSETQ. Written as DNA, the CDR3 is TGCGCCAGCAGCTTGGAACCAGGGGCGGGTCAGCCCCAGCATTTT. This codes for CASSLEPGAGQPQHF.

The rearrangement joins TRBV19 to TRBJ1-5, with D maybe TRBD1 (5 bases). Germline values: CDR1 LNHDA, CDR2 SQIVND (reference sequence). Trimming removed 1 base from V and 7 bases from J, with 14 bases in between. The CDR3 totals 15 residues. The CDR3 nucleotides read TGTGCCAGTAGTATAGTCGGGCAGGGTTTACAGCCCCAGCATTTT. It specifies CASSIVGQGLQPQHF.

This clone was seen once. CDR3 DNA sequence: TGTGCCAGTAGTAGTATCACGTCTAGCGGGGGCGGGGATACGCAGTATTTT. It encodes CASSSITSSGGGDTQYF. This chain connects TRBV19 to TRBJ2-3, with 10 positions matching TRBD2. CDR1 is LNHDA, CDR2 SQIVND, per germline (reference sequence). The J segment lost 6 bases and the V segment lost 4 bases, leaving 13 bases of the junction unmatched. This CDR3 has 17 amino acids.

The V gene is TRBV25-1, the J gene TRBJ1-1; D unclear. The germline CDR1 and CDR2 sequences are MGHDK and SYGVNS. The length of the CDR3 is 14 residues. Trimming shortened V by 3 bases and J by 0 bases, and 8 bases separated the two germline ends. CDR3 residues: CASSDSGLNTEAFF. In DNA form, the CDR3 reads TGTGCCAGCAGTGATTCCGGGCTGAACACTGAAGCTTTCTTT.

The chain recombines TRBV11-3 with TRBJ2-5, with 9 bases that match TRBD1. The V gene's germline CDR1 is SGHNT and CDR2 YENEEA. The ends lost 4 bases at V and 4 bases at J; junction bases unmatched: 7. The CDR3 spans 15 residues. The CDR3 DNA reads TGTGCCAGCAGCTCCACAGGGGGCTGGGGAGAGACCCAGTACTTC. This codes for CASSSTGGWGETQYF.

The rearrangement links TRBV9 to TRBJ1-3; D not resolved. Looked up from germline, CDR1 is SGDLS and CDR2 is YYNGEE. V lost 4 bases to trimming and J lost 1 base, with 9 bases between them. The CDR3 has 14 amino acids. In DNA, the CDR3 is TGTGCCAGCAGCCAGTGGAGATCTGGAAACACCATATATTTT. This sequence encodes CASSQWRSGNTIYF.

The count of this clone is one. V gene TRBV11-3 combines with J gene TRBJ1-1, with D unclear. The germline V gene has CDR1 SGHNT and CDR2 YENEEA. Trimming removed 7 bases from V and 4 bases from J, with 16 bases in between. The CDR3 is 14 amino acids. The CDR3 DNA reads TGTGCCAGCAAGCAAGGCCCGGGGAGCACTGAAGCTTTCTTT. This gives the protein CASKQGPGSTEAFF.

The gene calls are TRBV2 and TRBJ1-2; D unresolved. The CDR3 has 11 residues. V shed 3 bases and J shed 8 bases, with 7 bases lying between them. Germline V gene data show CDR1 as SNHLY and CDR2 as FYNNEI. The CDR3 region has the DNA TGTGCCAGCAGTGATACCACAGGCTACACCTTC. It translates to CASSDTTGYTF.

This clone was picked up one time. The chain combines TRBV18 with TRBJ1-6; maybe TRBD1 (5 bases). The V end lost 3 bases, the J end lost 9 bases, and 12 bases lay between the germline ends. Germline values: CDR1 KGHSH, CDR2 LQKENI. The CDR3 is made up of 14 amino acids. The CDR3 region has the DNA TGTGCCAGCTCACCTGGAGGGGACGGTTCACCCCTCCACTTT. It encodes CASSPGGDGSPLHF.

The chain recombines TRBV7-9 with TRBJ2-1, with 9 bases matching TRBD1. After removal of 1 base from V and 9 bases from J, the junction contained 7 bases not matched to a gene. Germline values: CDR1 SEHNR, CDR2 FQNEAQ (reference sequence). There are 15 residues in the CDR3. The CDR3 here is CASSLGTGVLGEQFF. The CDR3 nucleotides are TGTGCCAGCAGCTTAGGGACAGGGGTTTTGGGTGAGCAGTTCTTC.